This T cell receptor (beta chain) was recovered during a study of T cell clonotyping in hematopoietic cell transplantation. As for time point: recipient sample about 28 days before transplant, after cytoreduction. For this clone: The antigen is not known.

This CDR3 comprises 13 residues. V was trimmed by 2 bases and J by 9 bases, leaving 8 bases between them. The germline CDR1 and CDR2 sequences are LGHNA and YNFKEQ. Study results and caveats: Broader posttransplant TCR repertoire diversity was predicted by graft donor and pretransplant recipient Inverse Simpson Index values. After transplant, recipient diversity fell while pathologically expanded clonotypes grew through day 180. Few recipient clonotypes overlapped donors; over 95% were de novo at given depth. No sorting was done, leaving CD4 and CD8 contributions mixed.

Generated by immunoSEQ multiplex PCR, the TCRdb table keeps only in-frame clones and is missing some. The profile covers about 76,000 clones, with approximately 95% appearing a single time and roughly 1.5% taken by the ten largest. This receptor was obtained from a woman aged 45-60 years with acute myeloid leukemia. Some clones in this sample may be carry-over from other donors' samples. The input for sequencing was peripheral blood mononuclear cells, taken before stem cell transplant. The rearrangement joins TRBV4-2 to TRBJ1-6; a weak D match, TRBD1 (5 bases). CDR3 loop: CASSQFRASPLHF. CDR3 bases: TGTGCCAGCAGCCAATTCAGGGCTTCACCCCTCCACTTT.